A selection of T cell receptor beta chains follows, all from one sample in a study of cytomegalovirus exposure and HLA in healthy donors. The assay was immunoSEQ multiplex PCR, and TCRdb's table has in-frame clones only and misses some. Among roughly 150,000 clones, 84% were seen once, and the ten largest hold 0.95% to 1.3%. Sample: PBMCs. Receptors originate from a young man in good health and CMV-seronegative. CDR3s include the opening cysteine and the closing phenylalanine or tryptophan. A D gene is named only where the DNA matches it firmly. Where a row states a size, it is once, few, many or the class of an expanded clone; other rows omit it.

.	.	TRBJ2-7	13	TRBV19	CASSSDRSYEQYF	TGTGCCAGTAGTAGCGACAGAAGCTACGAGCAGTACTTC
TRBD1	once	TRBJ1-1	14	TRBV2	CASSGTDRVSSSFF	TGTGCCAGCAGCGGCACCGACAGGGTCTCTTCGTCTTTCTTT
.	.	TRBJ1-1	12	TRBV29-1	CSVVAGVAEAFF	TGCAGCGTAGTCGCAGGGGTAGCTGAAGCTTTCTTT
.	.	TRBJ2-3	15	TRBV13	CASSYKLANTDTQYF	TGTGCCAGCAGCTACAAGCTAGCGAACACAGATACGCAGTATTTT
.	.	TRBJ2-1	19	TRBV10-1	CASSHTSHRYIPSYNEQFF	TGCGCCAGCAGTCACACGAGCCACAGGTACATTCCCTCCTACAATGAGCAGTTCTTC
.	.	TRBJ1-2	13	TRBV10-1	CASSESARSGYTF	TGCGCCAGCAGTGAGTCTGCGCGGAGTGGCTACACCTTC
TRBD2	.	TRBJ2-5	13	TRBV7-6	CASSLVGGGEQYF	TGTGCCAGCAGCCTAGTGGGGGGGGGAGAGCAGTACTTC
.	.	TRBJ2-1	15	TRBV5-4	CASPGGGAGRNEQFF	TGTGCCAGCCCCGGTGGGGGGGCCGGCCGGAATGAGCAGTTCTTC
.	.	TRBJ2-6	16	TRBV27	CASSLWRGSGANVLTF	TGTGCCAGCAGTTTATGGAGGGGCTCTGGGGCCAACGTCCTGACTTTC
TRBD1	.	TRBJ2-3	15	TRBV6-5	CASSSDRGQADTQYF	TGTGCCAGCAGTTCTGACAGGGGGCAGGCAGATACGCAGTATTTT
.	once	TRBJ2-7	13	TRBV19	CASSWTGTYEQYF	TGTGCCAGTAGCTGGACGGGGACCTACGAGCAGTACTTC
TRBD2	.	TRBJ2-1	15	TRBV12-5	CASARTGGLAGVQFF	TGTGCTAGTGCTCGGACAGGCGGACTAGCGGGTGTGCAGTTCTTC
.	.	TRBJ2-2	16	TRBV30	CAWNVITGQNTGELFF	TGTGCCTGGAACGTAATAACCGGTCAGAACACCGGGGAGCTGTTTTTT
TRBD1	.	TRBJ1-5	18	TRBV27	CASSLLSSAGGSNQPQHF	TGTGCCAGCAGTTTATTGAGTTCTGCAGGGGGAAGCAATCAGCCCCAGCATTTT
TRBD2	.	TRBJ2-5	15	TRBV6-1	CASRVGGGGRETQYF	TGTGCCAGCAGGGTGGGGGGGGGTGGTCGAGAGACCCAGTACTTC
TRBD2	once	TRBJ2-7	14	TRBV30	CAWSVRGGSYEQYF	TGTGCCTGGAGTGTCCGGGGGGGCTCCTACGAGCAGTACTTC
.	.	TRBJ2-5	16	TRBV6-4	CASRDRTPNFGETQYF	TGTGCCAGCAGAGACCGGACACCCAACTTTGGGGAGACCCAGTACTTC
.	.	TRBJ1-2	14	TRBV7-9	CASSPPGGNYGYTF	TGTGCCAGCAGCCCCCCGGGCGGGAACTATGGCTACACCTTC
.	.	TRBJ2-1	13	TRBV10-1	CASSTGTHNEQFF	TGCGCCAGCAGTACCGGGACTCACAATGAGCAGTTCTTC
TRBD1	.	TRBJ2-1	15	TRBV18	CASSPGTDSYNEQFF	TGTGCCAGCTCACCAGGGACAGATTCTTACAATGAGCAGTTCTTC
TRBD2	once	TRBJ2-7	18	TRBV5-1	CASSSRGLAGSPSYEQYF	TGCGCCAGCAGCTCGCGAGGACTAGCGGGTTCCCCCTCCTACGAGCAGTACTTC
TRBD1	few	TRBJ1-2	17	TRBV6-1	CASSEVGQGAPRKGYTF	TGTGCCAGCAGTGAAGTAGGACAGGGGGCGCCGAGGAAGGGCTACACCTTC
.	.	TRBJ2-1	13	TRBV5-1	CASSLAVSGLGFF	TGCGCCAGCAGCTTGGCCGTTTCGGGACTCGGGTTCTTC
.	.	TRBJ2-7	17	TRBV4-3	CASSQDGRGSGVYEQYF	TGCGCCAGCAGCCAAGATGGCAGGGGCAGTGGAGTTTACGAGCAGTACTTC
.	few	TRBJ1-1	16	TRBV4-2	CASSQVNVWEGTEAFF	TGTGCCAGCAGCCAAGTGAATGTATGGGAGGGAACTGAAGCTTTCTTT
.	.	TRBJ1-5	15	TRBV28	CASRDSKYSNQPQHF	TGTGCCAGCAGAGACAGCAAGTATAGCAATCAGCCCCAGCATTTT
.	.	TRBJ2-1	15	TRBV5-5	CASSQTPENINEQFF	TGTGCCAGCAGCCAGACACCGGAAAATATCAATGAGCAGTTCTTC
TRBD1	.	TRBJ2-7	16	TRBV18	CASSPRQQGSGYEQYF	TGTGCCAGCTCACCACGGCAACAGGGGTCAGGTTACGAGCAGTACTTC
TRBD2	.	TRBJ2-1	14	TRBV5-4	CASSFLAVYNEQFF	TGTGCCAGCAGCTTCCTAGCGGTCTACAATGAGCAGTTCTTC
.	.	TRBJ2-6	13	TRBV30	CAWNQVTPNVLTF	TGTGCCTGGAATCAGGTGACACCCAACGTCCTGACTTTC
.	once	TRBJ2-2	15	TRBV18	CASSPEHSNTGELFF	TGTGCCAGCTCACCTGAGCATTCGAACACCGGGGAGCTGTTTTTT
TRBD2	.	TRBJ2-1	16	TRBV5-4	CASSQETSGSYNEQFF	TGTGCCAGCAGCCAAGAGACTAGCGGCTCCTACAATGAGCAGTTCTTC
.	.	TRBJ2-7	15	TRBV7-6	CASSLAGGGHYEQYF	TGTGCCAGCAGCTTAGCGGGGGGGGGCCATTACGAGCAGTACTTC
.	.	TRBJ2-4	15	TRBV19	CASSIQGPAKNIQYF	TGTGCCAGTAGTATACAGGGGCCGGCCAAAAACATTCAGTACTTC
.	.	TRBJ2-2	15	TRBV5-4	CASSLAGAGTGELFF	TGTGCCAGCAGCTTGGCAGGGGCGGGCACCGGGGAGCTGTTTTTT